Listed here are 21 T cell receptor beta chains from one sample, sequenced in a study of T cells expressing NK-cell markers. TCRdb processed the 5' RACE reads again and assigns one entry to each CDR3 protein, with no DNA. The listing records about 370,000 distinct CDR3 sequences. The source material was blood T cells: a sorted CD56 or NKG2C T cell subset, CD4+ or CD8+ T cells, or bulk PBMC T cells (not recorded which). Source of these receptors: a woman aged 50 to 60 in good health.

The CDR3 loop is CASSQDTSGSGNEQFF. The chain carries TRBV4-2 and TRBJ2-1; TCRdb reports TRBD2, a call that lacks DNA to check it against. CDR3 length: 16 residues. CDR1 and CDR2 (germline): LGHNA, YNFKEQ.

The chain carries TRBV25-1 and TRBJ2-1; TCRdb's D call, TRBD1, is unchecked because there is no DNA. The CDR3 is 12 residues long. Germline values: CDR1 MGHDK, CDR2 SYGVNS. CDR3 loop: CASSQGQGEQFF.

V usage is TRBV19 and J usage is TRBJ2-2; TCRdb gives TRBD2 as the D gene, but with no DNA this cannot be confirmed. The CDR3 runs 15 residues. Germline V CDR1 and CDR2: LNHDA, SQIVND (reference sequence). The chain's CDR3 is CASSTSGSGTGELFF.

This CDR3 reads CASSSRTSGLITGELFF. The J gene is TRBJ2-2, the V gene TRBV5-6; absent DNA, TCRdb's TRBD2 call cannot be checked. This CDR3 is built from 17 residues. Germline V lookup: CDR1 SGHDT, CDR2 YYEEEE.

The chain employs TRBV7-3 and TRBJ2-1; TCRdb returns TRBD2, unconfirmable since there is no DNA. The CDR3 spans 15 residues. Per germline, CDR1 SGHTA and CDR2 FQGTGA. Here the CDR3 reads CASSRTSGILSEQFF.

The chain has TRBV12-3 or TRBV12-4 and TRBJ2-1; TCRdb calls TRBD2, which cannot be checked without DNA. The CDR3 totals 19 residues. The CDR3 reads CASSHITRGLAGGDNEQFF.

The chain has TRBV12-3 or TRBV12-4 and TRBJ2-4; TCRdb returns TRBD2, unconfirmable since there is no DNA. CDR3 length equals 14 residues. This CDR3 reads CASLGTSGKNIQYF.

The chain uses TRBV4-2 and TRBJ2-7; the TRBD2 assignment by TCRdb is unverifiable without DNA. The CDR3 sequence is 14 residues long. Germline CDR1 reads LGHNA; CDR2 reads YNFKEQ. The CDR3 is CASSQGTSVEEQYF.

The chain has TRBV21-1 and TRBJ2-7; the TCRdb call, TRBD2, lacks DNA for checking. TRBV21-1 is a pseudogene locus. This CDR3 comprises 16 residues. The CDR3 here is CASSTPGTRGTYEQYF.

The genes are TRBV12-3 or TRBV12-4 and TRBJ2-1; TCRdb calls TRBD2, which cannot be checked without DNA. CDR3 length equals 18 residues. The CDR3 spells CASSLFLGTSGPYNEQFF.

The rearrangement uses TRBV12-3 or TRBV12-4 and TRBJ1-1; TCRdb's D call, TRBD1, is unchecked because there is no DNA. There are 13 residues in the CDR3. This CDR3 reads CASSLVAGAEAFF.

This chain connects TRBV7-2 to TRBJ2-2; TCRdb lists TRBD2, though no DNA is available to test this call. The germline V gene encodes CDR1 SGHTA and CDR2 FQGNSA. This CDR3 has 14 amino acids. The CDR3 protein is CASSLKRFTGELFF.

This chain joins TRBV29-1 and TRBJ2-5; the D gene TCRdb calls, TRBD1, cannot be checked with no DNA. The CDR3 is 12 amino acids. Looked up from germline, CDR1 is SQVTM and CDR2 is ANQGSEA. The CDR3 is CSWGRGLETQYF.

This sequence joins TRBV20-1 and TRBJ2-1. Germline lookup yields CDR1 DFQATT and CDR2 SNEGSKA (reference sequence). The CDR3 loop spans 16 amino acids. CDR3 loop: CSARDTNRGWYNEQFF.

The V and J genes are TRBV4-1 and TRBJ2-3; TCRdb lists TRBD1, though no DNA is available to test this call. CDR1 is MGHRA and CDR2 is YSYEKL in the germline V gene. The CDR3 runs 17 residues. The CDR3 loop reads CASSQGEGRGSTDTQYF.

The genes are TRBV3-1 and TRBJ2-3; TCRdb's D gene call, TRBD1, goes unchecked for lack of DNA. CDR1 and CDR2 (germline): LGHDT, YNNKEL (reference sequence). The CDR3 has 15 amino acids. This CDR3 is CASSPGTASTDTQYF.

The chain employs TRBV5-1 and TRBJ2-1; with no DNA, the TCRdb D assignment of TRBD1 cannot be verified. This CDR3 has 16 amino acids. CDR1 is SGHRS and CDR2 is YFSETQ in the germline V gene. The CDR3 reads CASSRTSGLGVNEQFF.

The chain links TRBV20-1 to TRBJ1-4. Germline assignment: CDR1 DFQATT and CDR2 SNEGSKA (reference sequence). The CDR3 totals 12 residues. CDR3 sequence reads: CSAPTSSEKLFF.

The V call is TRBV5-1, the J call TRBJ2-1; with no DNA, the TCRdb D assignment of TRBD2 cannot be verified. The CDR3 totals 16 residues. Germline assignment: CDR1 SGHRS and CDR2 YFSETQ. The CDR3 loop reads CASSLASLAVYNEQFF.

The CDR3 reads CASSPSDRGLREQYF. This chain connects TRBV5-1 to TRBJ2-7; TCRdb returns TRBD1, unconfirmable since there is no DNA. Germline V gene sequence: CDR1 SGHRS, CDR2 YFSETQ. There are 15 residues in the CDR3.

The chain has TRBV20-1 and TRBJ2-3. There are 16 residues in the CDR3. Germline V gene data show CDR1 as DFQATT and CDR2 as SNEGSKA (reference sequence). CDR3 sequence reads: CSARHPRGEYTDTQYF.